This TCR beta chain was identified during a study of CD8+CD57+ T cells in acquired aplastic anemia. In the study overall: 3 to 3.5 ug was the average amount of DNA from sorted CD4+ and CD8+ cells.

Genomic DNA templated the TCR beta VDJ and CDR3 profiling. TCRdb fed the reads into MiXCR, producing one record per CDR3 protein. Among 400,000 to 450,000 distinct CDR3 sequences, 65% to 75% were seen once, and the ten largest hold under 5%. The CDR3 runs 16 residues. Germline loops: CDR1 SGDLS, CDR2 YYNGEE. J was trimmed by 5 bases and V by 2 bases; bases with no gene match: 11. The sequenced sample consisted of sorted CD4+, CD8+, or CD8+CD57+ T cells (not recorded which) from PBMCs. The chain couples TRBV9 to TRBJ2-3; 7 bases agree with TRBD1. The sequence was collected from a human donor in good health, serving as a control. Here the CDR3 DNA reads TGTGCCAGCAGCGTTATCGGCAAGGGGGCTAGAGATACGCAGTATTTT. As protein: CASSVIGKGARDTQYF.